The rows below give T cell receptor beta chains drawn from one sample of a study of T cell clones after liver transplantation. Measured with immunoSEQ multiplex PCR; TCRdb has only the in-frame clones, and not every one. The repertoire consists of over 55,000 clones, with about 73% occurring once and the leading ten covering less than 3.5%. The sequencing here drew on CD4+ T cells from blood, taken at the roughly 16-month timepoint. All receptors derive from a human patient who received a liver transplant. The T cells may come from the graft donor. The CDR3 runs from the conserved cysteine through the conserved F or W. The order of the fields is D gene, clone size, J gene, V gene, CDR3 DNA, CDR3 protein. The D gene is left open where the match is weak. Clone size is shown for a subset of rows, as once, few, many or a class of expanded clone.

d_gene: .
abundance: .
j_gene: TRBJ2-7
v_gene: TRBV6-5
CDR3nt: TGTGCCAGCAGTTACTCAGGGGGAGACAGATCCTACGAGCAGTACTTC
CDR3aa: CASSYSGGDRSYEQYF

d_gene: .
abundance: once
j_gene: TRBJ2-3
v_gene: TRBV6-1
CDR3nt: TGTGCCAGCACTGGCGGACGTTTGACAGATACGCAGTATTTT
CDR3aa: CASTGGRLTDTQYF

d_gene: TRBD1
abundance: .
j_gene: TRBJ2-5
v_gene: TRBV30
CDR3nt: TGTGCCTGGAGCCGGGACAGGGGAGGGGAGACCCAGTACTTC
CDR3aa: CAWSRDRGGETQYF

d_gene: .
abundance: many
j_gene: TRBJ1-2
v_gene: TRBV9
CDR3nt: TGTGCCAGCAGCGTTGGGCAGGAATATGGCTACACCTTC
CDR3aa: CASSVGQEYGYTF

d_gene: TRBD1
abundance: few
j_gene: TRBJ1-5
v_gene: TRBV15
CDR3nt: TGTGCCACCAGCAGAGGTGGGACAGCTTCTAATCAGCCCCAGCATTTT
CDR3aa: CATSRGGTASNQPQHF

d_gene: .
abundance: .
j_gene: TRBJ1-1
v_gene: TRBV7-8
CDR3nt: TGTGCCAGCAGCCAACGAGGTAGGCAGCAAGCTTTCTTT
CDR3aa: CASSQRGRQQAFF

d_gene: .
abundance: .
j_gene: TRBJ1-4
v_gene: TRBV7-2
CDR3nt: TGTGCCAGCAGCTTGGATGCCGGCGGAGGGACTAATGAAAAACTGTTTTTT
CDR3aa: CASSLDAGGGTNEKLFF

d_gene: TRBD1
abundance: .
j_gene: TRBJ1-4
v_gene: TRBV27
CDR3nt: TGTGCCAGCAGTTTAAGACAGGGCGTATGGGAAAAACTGTTTTTT
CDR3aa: CASSLRQGVWEKLFF

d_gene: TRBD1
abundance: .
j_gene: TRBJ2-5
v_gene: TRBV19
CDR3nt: TGTGCCAGTAGTCAACCGACAGGGGGCGGGGAGACCCAGTACTTC
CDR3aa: CASSQPTGGGETQYF

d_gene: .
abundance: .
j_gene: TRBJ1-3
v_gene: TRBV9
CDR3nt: TGTGCCAGCAGCGAAGCAGGGTTGTCTGGAAACACCATATATTTT
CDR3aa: CASSEAGLSGNTIYF

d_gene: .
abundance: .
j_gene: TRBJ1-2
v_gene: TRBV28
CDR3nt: TGTGCCAGCAGCCTCCCGGAGGGTTCTTTCTATGGCTACACCTTC
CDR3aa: CASSLPEGSFYGYTF

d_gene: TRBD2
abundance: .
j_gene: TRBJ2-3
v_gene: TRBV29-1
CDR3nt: TGCAGCGTTGAAGAGGGGGGGTTCGGAGATACGCAGTATTTT
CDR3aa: CSVEEGGFGDTQYF

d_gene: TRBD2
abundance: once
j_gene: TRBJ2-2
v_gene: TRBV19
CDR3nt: TGTGCCAGTAGTATGGGGACTAGCGGCACCGGGGAGCTGTTTTTT
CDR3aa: CASSMGTSGTGELFF

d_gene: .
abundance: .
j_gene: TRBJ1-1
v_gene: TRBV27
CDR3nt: TGTGCCAGCAGTTTATACAAGGGGACTGAAGCTTTCTTT
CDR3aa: CASSLYKGTEAFF

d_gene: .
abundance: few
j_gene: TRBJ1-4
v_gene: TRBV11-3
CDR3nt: TGTGCCAGCAGCTTAGGAGACAGCTTTAATGAAAAACTGTTTTTT
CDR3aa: CASSLGDSFNEKLFF

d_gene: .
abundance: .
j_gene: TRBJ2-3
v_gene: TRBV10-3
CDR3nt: TGTGCCATCAGTCCTAGAGCGGACACAGATACGCAGTATTTT
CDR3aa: CAISPRADTDTQYF

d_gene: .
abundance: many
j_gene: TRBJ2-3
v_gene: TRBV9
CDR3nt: TGTGCCAGCAGCTTAGGGTCTCTTGGCACAGATACGCAGTATTTT
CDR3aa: CASSLGSLGTDTQYF

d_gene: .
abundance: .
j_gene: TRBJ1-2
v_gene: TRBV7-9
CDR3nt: TGTGCCAGCAGCTTAGCCGAACTCCATGGCTACACCTTC
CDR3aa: CASSLAELHGYTF

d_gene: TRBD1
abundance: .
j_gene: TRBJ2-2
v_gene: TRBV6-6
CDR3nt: TGTGCCAGCAGTTCTTCCGGGACAGGGACCGGGGAGCTGTTTTTT
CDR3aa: CASSSSGTGTGELFF

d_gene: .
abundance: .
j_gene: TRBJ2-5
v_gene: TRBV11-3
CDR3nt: TGTGCCAGCAGCTTAGGGGGGCAAGAGACCCAGTACTTC
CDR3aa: CASSLGGQETQYF

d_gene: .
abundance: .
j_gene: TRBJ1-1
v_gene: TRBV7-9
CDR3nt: TGTGCCAGCAGCTTAAGGACGGGCATGAACACTGAAGCTTTCTTT
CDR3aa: CASSLRTGMNTEAFF

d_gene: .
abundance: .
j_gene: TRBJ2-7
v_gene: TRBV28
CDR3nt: TGTGCCAGCAGCCGGACCGCCCTACTCTACGAGCAGTACTTC
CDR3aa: CASSRTALLYEQYF

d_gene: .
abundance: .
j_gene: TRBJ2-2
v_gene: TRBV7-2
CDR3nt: TGTGCCAGCAGCACGACCCATACCGGGGAGCTGTTTTTT
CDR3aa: CASSTTHTGELFF

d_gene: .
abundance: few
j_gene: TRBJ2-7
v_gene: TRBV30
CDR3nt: TGTGCCTGGTCTAAAGGGGGGTCCTACGAGCAGTACTTC
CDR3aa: CAWSKGGSYEQYF

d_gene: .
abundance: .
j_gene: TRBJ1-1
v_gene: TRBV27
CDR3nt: TGTGCCAGCGGACCCTGGTCGGGCACTGAAGCTTTCTTT
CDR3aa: CASGPWSGTEAFF

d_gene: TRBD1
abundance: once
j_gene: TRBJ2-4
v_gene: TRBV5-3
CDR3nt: TGTGCCAGCTGCCGCGGGACAGGGGGATCCATTCAGTACTTC
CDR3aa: CASCRGTGGSIQYF

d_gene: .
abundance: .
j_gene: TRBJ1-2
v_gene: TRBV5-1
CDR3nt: TGCGCCAGCAGCTCCCGGGACCCGGGGATTGGCTACACCTTC
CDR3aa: CASSSRDPGIGYTF

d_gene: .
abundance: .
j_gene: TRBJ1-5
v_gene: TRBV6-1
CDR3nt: TGTGCCGTCCAACAGGTCCCTAATCAGCCCCAGCATTTT
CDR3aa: CAVQQVPNQPQHF